Listed here are 5 T cell receptor beta chains from one sample, sequenced in a study of shared clonotypes between healthy human individuals. TCRdb's copy holds only in-frame clones and misses some; the assay was immunoSEQ multiplex PCR. The sample records some 2,000,000 clones, 85% to 95% being singletons. Sample: naive CD4+ T cells sorted from blood. The subset denotes: CD45RA+ positively selected. The receptor set was obtained from a young man in good health.

The chain joins TRBV7-9 to TRBJ1-1; D ambiguous. The V and J ends lost 2 bases and 6 bases respectively, with 4 bases between them. The germline CDR1 and CDR2 sequences are SEHNR and FQNEAQ (reference sequence). The CDR3 runs 11 residues. The CDR3 protein is CASSLFSEAFF. DNA for the CDR3: TGTGCCAGCAGCTTATTCTCTGAAGCTTTCTTT.

The CDR3 reads CASSTSGFWGSGNTIYF. The DNA of the CDR3 is TGTGCCAGCAGTACCTCCGGGTTCTGGGGCTCTGGAAACACCATATATTTT. This chain joins TRBV28 and TRBJ1-3; the D is unclear. CDR1 is MDHEN and CDR2 is SYDVKM in the germline V gene. The germline V and J ends were trimmed by 5 bases and 0 bases, with 17 bases remaining between them. The CDR3 is made up of 17 amino acids. The whole variable domain, filled in from reference TRBV28 and TRBJ1-3, reads DVKVTQSSRYLVKRTGEKVFLECVQDMDHENMFWYRQDPGLGLRLIYFSYDVKMKEKGDIPEGYSVSREKKERFSLILESASTNQTSMYLCASSTSGFWGSGNTIYFGEGSWLTVV.

V usage is TRBV19 and J usage is TRBJ2-3; no clear D. Per the germline V gene, CDR1 is LNHDA and CDR2 is SQIVND (reference sequence). V lost 6 bases, J lost 0 bases, and 13 bases lay in between. CDR3 length: 15 amino acids. The CDR3: CASSVQPTSTDTQYF. The CDR3 nucleotides read TGTGCCAGTAGCGTCCAGCCTACTAGCACAGATACGCAGTATTTT.

The rearrangement links TRBV7-9 to TRBJ2-3; 10 bases are shared with TRBD2. The V gene's germline CDR1 is SEHNR and CDR2 FQNEAQ (reference sequence). CDR3 length equals 14 residues. V was clipped by 6 bases and J by 4 bases; unmatched bases: 4. CDR3 sequence reads: CASSLAGAADTQYF. The CDR3 coding sequence is TGTGCCAGCAGTCTAGCGGGAGCGGCAGATACGCAGTATTTT.

The chain recombines TRBV29-1 with TRBJ2-7; D is ambiguous. V was clipped by 6 bases and J by 0 bases, with 12 bases between them. The CDR3 is 13 residues long. Germline V gene data show CDR1 as SQVTM and CDR2 as ANQGSEA. The CDR3 loop is CSVPSRSSYEQYF. In DNA form, the CDR3 reads TGCAGCGTCCCCTCCCGGAGCTCCTACGAGCAGTACTTC.